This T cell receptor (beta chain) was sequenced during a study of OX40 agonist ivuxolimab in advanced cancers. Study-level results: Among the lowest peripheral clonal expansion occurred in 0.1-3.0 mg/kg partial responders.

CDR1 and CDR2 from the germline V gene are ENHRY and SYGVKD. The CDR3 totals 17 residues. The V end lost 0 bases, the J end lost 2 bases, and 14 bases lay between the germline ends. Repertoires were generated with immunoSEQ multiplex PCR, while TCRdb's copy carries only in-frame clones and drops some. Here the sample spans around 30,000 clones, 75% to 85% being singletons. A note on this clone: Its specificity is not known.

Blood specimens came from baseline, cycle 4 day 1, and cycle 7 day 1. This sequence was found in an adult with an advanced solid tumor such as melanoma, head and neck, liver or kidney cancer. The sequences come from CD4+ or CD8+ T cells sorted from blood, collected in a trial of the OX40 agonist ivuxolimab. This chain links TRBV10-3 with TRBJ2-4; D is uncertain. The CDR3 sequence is CAISESIVGNTKNIQYF. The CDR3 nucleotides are TGTGCCATCAGTGAGTCGATCGTCGGAAATACCAAAAACATTCAGTACTTC.